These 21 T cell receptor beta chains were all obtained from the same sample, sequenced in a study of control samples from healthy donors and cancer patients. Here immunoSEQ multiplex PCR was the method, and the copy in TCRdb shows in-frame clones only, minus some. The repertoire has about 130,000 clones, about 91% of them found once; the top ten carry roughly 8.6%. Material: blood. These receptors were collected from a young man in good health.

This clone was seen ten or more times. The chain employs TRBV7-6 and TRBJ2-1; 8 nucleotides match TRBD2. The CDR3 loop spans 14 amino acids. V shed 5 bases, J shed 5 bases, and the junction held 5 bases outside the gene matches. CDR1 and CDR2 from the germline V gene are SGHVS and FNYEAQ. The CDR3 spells CASSVRGAHNEQFF. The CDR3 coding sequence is TGTGCCAGCAGCGTGCGGGGGGCCCACAATGAGCAGTTCTTC.

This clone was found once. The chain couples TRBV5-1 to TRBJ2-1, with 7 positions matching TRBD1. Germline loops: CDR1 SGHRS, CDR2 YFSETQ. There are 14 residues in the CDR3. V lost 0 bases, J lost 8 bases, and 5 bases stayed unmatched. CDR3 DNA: TGCGCCAGCAGCTTGGCGGCAGGGGGTGATGAGCAGTTCTTC. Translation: CASSLAAGGDEQFF.

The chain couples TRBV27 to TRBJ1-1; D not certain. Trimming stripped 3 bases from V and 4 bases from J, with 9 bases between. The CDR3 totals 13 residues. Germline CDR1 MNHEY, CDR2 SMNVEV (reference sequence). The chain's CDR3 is CASSFSGFTEAFF. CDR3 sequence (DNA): TGTGCCAGCAGTTTTTCCGGGTTCACTGAAGCTTTCTTT.

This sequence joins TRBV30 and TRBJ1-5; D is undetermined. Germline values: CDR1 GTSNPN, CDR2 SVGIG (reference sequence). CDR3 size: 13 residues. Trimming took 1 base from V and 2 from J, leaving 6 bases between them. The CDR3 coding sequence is TGTGCCTGGAGTGATGGGGGCAATCAGCCCCAGCATTTT. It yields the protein CAWSDGGNQPQHF.

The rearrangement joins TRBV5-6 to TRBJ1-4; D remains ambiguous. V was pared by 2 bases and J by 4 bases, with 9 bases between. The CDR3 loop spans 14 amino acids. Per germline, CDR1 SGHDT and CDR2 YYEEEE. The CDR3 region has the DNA TGTGCCAGCAGCTTCTCTTTACTTAATGAAAAACTGTTTTTT. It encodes CASSFSLLNEKLFF.

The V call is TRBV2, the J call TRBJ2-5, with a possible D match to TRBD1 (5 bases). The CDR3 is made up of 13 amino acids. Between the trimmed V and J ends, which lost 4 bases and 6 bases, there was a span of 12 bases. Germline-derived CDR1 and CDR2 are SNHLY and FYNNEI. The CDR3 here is CASSGQGTQTQYF. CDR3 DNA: TGTGCCAGCAGTGGGCAGGGTACGCAGACCCAGTACTTC.

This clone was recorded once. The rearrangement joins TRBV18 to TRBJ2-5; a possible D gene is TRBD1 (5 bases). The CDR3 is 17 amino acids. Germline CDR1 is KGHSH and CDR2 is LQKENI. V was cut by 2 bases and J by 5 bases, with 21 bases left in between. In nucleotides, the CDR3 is TGTGCCAGCTCACCAGGGGTCTCCAGGGATTTAGTGGAGACCCAGTACTTC. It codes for CASSPGVSRDLVETQYF.

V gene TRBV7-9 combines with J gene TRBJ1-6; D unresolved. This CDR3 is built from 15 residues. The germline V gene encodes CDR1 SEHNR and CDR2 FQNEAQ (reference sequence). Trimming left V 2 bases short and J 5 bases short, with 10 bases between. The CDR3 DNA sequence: TGTGCCAGCAGCTTAAGTAGGCCGGATAATTCACCCCTCCACTTT. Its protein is CASSLSRPDNSPLHF.

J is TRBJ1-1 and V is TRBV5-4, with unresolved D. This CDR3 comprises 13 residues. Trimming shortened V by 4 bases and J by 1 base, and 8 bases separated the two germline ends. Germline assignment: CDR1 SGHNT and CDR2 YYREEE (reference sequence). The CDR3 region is CASSRGANTEAFF. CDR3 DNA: TGTGCCAGCAGCCGGGGTGCGAACACTGAAGCTTTCTTT.

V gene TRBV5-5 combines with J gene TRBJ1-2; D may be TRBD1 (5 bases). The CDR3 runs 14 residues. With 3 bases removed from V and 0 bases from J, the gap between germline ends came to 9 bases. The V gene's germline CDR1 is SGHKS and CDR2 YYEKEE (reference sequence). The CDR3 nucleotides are TGTGCCAGCAGCTCCAGGGCCCCTAACTATGGCTACACCTTC. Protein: CASSSRAPNYGYTF.

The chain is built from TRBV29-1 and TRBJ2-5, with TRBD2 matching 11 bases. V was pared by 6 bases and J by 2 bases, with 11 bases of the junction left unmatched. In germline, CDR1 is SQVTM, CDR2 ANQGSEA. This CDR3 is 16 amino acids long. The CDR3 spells CSVPNPSGGWQETQYF. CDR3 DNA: TGCAGCGTCCCAAACCCTAGCGGGGGGTGGCAAGAGACCCAGTACTTC.

The chain's CDR3 is CASSVGQGVALSNEQFF. As DNA, the CDR3 is TGCGCCAGCAGCGTAGGACAGGGGGTGGCCCTCTCCAATGAGCAGTTCTTC. The chain joins TRBV5-1 to TRBJ2-1, with 10 bases fitting TRBD1. Germline V gene lookup returns CDR1 SGHRS and CDR2 YFSETQ. The CDR3 is made up of 17 amino acids. J lost 6 bases, V lost 4 bases, and 13 bases had no gene match. The whole variable domain, remainder taken from reference TRBV5-1 and TRBJ2-1, is KAGVTQTPRYLIKTRGQQVTLSCSPISGHRSVSWYQQTPGQGLQFLFEYFSETQRNKGNFPGRFSGRQFSNSRSEMNVSTLELGDSALYLCASSVGQGVALSNEQFFGPGTRLTVL.

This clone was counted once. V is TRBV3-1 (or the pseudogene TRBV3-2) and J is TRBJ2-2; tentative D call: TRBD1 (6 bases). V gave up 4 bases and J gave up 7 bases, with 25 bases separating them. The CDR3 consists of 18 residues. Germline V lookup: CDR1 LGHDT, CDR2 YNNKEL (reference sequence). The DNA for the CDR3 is TGTGCCAGCAGCCGACGTACAGGGCTCAGCCCTTCCTACGGGGAGCTGTTTTTT. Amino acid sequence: CASSRRTGLSPSYGELFF.

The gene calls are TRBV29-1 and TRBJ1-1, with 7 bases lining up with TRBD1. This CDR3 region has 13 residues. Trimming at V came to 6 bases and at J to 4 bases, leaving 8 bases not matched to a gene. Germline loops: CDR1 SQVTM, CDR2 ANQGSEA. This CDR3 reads CSVQQGMSTEAFF. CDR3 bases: TGCAGCGTACAACAGGGGATGAGCACTGAAGCTTTCTTT. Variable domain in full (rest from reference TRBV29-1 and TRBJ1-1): SAVISQKPSRDICQRGTSLTIQCQVDSQVTMMFWYRQQPGQSLTLIATANQGSEATYESGFVIDKFPISRPNLTFSTLTVSNMSPEDSSIYLCSVQQGMSTEAFFGQGTRLTVV.

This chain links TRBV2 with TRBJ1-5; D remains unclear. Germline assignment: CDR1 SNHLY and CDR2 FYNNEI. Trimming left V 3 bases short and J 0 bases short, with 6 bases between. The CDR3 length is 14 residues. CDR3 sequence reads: CASSEGYSNQPQHF. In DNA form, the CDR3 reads TGTGCCAGCAGTGAGGGGTATAGCAATCAGCCCCAGCATTTT.

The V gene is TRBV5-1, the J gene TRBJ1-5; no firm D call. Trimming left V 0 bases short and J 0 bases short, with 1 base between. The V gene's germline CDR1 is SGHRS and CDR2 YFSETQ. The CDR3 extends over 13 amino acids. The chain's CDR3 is CASSLDSNQPQHF. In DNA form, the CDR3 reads TGCGCCAGCAGCTTGGATAGCAATCAGCCCCAGCATTTT.

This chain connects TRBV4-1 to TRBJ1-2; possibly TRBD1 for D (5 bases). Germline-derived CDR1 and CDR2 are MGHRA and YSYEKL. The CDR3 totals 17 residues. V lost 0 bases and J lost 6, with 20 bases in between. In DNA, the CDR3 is TGCGCCAGCAGCCAAGATCGGGTCCGGGGGGAGATTAATGGCTACACCTTC. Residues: CASSQDRVRGEINGYTF.

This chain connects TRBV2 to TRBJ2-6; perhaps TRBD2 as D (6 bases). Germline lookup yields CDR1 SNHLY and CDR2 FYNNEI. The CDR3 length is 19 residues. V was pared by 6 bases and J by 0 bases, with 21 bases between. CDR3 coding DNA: TGTGCCAGCAGCCCCCGGGTGGGAGGCCGGATCTCTGGGGCCAACGTCCTGACTTTC. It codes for CASSPRVGGRISGANVLTF.

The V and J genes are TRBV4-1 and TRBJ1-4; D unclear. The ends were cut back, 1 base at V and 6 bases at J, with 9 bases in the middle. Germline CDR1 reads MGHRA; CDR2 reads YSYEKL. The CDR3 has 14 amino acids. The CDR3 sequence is CASSQGSNDEKLFF. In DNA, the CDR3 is TGCGCCAGCAGCCAAGGCAGTAATGATGAAAAACTGTTTTTT.

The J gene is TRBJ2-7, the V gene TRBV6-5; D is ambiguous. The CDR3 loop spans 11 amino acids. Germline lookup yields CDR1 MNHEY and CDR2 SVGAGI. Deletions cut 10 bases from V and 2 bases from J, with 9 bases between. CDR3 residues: CATAEAYEQYF. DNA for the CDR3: TGTGCCACCGCGGAAGCCTACGAGCAGTACTTC.

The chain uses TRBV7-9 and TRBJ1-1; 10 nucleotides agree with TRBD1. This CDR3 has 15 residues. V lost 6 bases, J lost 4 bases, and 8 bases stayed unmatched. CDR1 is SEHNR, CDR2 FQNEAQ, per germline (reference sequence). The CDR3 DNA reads TGTGCCAGCAGGATCGACAGGGGGCAGGCCACTGAAGCTTTCTTT. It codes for CASRIDRGQATEAFF.